These 27 T cell receptor beta chains were all obtained from the same sample, sequenced in a study of OX40 agonist ivuxolimab in advanced cancers. Sequenced by immunoSEQ multiplex PCR; TCRdb stores in-frame clones only, minus some. Altogether about 38,000 clones are present, 60% to 85% being singletons, with the ten largest covering around a tenth. The sample consisted of CD4+ or CD8+ T cells sorted from blood, taken in a trial of the OX40 agonist ivuxolimab. All receptors derive from an adult with an advanced solid tumor such as melanoma, head and neck, liver or kidney cancer.

The chain carries TRBV2 and TRBJ2-4, with 7 bases identical to TRBD2. J gave up 14 bases and V 1 base, and 2 bases lay outside the gene matches. Germline V lookup: CDR1 SNHLY, CDR2 FYNNEI. The CDR3 spans 11 residues. The CDR3 reads CASSEGGGKYF. As DNA, the CDR3 is TGTGCCAGCAGTGAAGGGGGGGGGAAGTACTTC.

The rearrangement uses TRBV5-1 and TRBJ1-1; D is unresolved. The germline CDR1 and CDR2 sequences are SGHRS and YFSETQ. V gave up 2 bases and J gave up 1 base, with 9 bases separating them. This CDR3 region has 14 residues. DNA of the CDR3: TGCGCCAGCAGCTTTCGATCAGGGAACACTGAAGCTTTCTTT. Translating gives CASSFRSGNTEAFF.

The CDR3 reads CASSVERAGGETQYF. The CDR3 DNA is TGTGCCAGCAGCGTAGAGAGGGCAGGTGGAGAGACCCAGTACTTC. The V and J genes are TRBV9 and TRBJ2-5; possibly TRBD2 for D (5 bases). Germline loops: CDR1 SGDLS, CDR2 YYNGEE. Trimming took off 0 bases at V and 4 bases at J, with 13 bases between the two ends. The CDR3 consists of 15 residues.

This clone was detected a few times. The chain couples TRBV6-5 to TRBJ1-2, with D unresolved. Germline V CDR1 and CDR2: MNHEY, SVGAGI. The CDR3 spans 11 residues. V lost 8 bases to trimming and J lost 2 bases, with 6 bases between them. The CDR3 region has the DNA TGTGCCAGCCGTGCCAACTATGGCTACACCTTC. Its translation: CASRANYGYTF.

The rearrangement links TRBV6-5 to TRBJ2-7, with D maybe TRBD1 (5 bases). V was cut by 7 bases and J by 0 bases, with 10 bases left in between. The length of the CDR3 is 13 residues. In germline, CDR1 is MNHEY, CDR2 SVGAGI. CDR3 protein: CASTWTPSYEQYF. The CDR3 region has the DNA TGTGCCAGCACCTGGACACCCTCCTACGAGCAGTACTTC.

This clone appeared once. The chain recombines TRBV6-1 with TRBJ2-5; the match to TRBD2 covers 7 bases. The J call could be wrong; TRBJ2-7 is a better fit for the DNA end. The CDR3 loop spans 14 amino acids. Germline V gives CDR1 MNHNS, CDR2 SASEGT. In nucleotides, the CDR3 is TGTGCCAACTCCCGGGGGGAGAGCTCCTACGAGCAGTACTTC. Translating gives CANSRGESSYEQYF.

This chain links TRBV10-3 with TRBJ1-1, with D possibly being TRBD1 (6 bases). Trimming left V 3 bases short and J 2 bases short, with 10 bases between. The CDR3 has 14 amino acids. Germline V gene lookup returns CDR1 ENHRY and CDR2 SYGVKD. DNA for the CDR3: TGTGCCATCAGTGACAGGGGCCCCAACACTGAAGCTTTCTTT. Its translation is CAISDRGPNTEAFF.

The V and J genes are TRBV5-1 and TRBJ2-3; D is undetermined. Germline V gene sequence: CDR1 SGHRS, CDR2 YFSETQ. V dropped 4 bases and J dropped 0 bases, with 9 bases sitting between them. The CDR3 has 14 residues. The DNA of the CDR3 is TGCGCCAGCAGCGACCAGCACAGCACAGATACGCAGTATTTT. This sequence encodes CASSDQHSTDTQYF.

CDR3 sequence (DNA): TGTGCCAGCAGACTCGTAGGGGCCCATGAGCAGTTCTTC. This sequence encodes CASRLVGAHEQFF. This sequence joins TRBV5-8 and TRBJ2-1, with D perhaps TRBD1 (5 bases). Germline V gene sequence: CDR1 SGHTS, CDR2 YDEGEE. This CDR3 comprises 13 residues. Trimming shortened V by 5 bases and J by 8 bases, and 14 bases separated the two germline ends.

The chain joins TRBV5-1 to TRBJ2-1, with D uncertain. CDR3 length: 13 amino acids. V lost 2 bases and J lost 9, with 12 bases in between. The germline CDR1 and CDR2 sequences are SGHRS and YFSETQ. The CDR3 is CASSFGEAAEQFF. The CDR3, as DNA: TGCGCCAGCAGCTTTGGAGAGGCGGCTGAGCAGTTCTTC.

The rearrangement joins TRBV5-1 to TRBJ2-2, with D perhaps TRBD1 or TRBD2 (5 bases each). V lost 0 bases and J 7 bases, leaving 13 bases between the germline ends. The CDR3 loop spans 15 amino acids. Germline V lookup: CDR1 SGHRS, CDR2 YFSETQ. The chain's CDR3 is CASSLAPGTGGELFF. In DNA, the CDR3 is TGCGCCAGCAGCTTGGCGCCGGGGACGGGCGGGGAGCTGTTTTTT. The complete variable domain, with remaining parts taken from reference TRBV5-1 and TRBJ2-2, reads KAGVTQTPRYLIKTRGQQVTLSCSPISGHRSVSWYQQTPGQGLQFLFEYFSETQRNKGNFPGRFSGRQFSNSRSEMNVSTLELGDSALYLCASSLAPGTGGELFFGEGSRLTVL.

V and J are TRBV19 and TRBJ2-1; the D gene is possibly TRBD1 (5 bases). The V end lost 5 bases, the J end lost 3 bases, and 11 bases lay between the germline ends. CDR3 size: 14 residues. Germline CDR1 reads LNHDA; CDR2 reads SQIVND (reference sequence). CDR3 protein: CASSYRRGYNEQFF. CDR3 DNA sequence: TGTGCCAGTAGTTACAGAAGGGGCTACAATGAGCAGTTCTTC.

The chain uses TRBV4-2 and TRBJ1-2; maybe TRBD1 (5 bases). This CDR3 comprises 16 residues. V was trimmed by 4 bases and J by 1 base, leaving 16 bases between them. Germline V gene lookup returns CDR1 LGHNA and CDR2 YNFKEQ. CDR3 in DNA: TGTGCCAGCAGCCGAGAAGGGGCAGGGAGTAACTATGGCTACACCTTC. Translating it yields CASSREGAGSNYGYTF.

The rearrangement links TRBV6-9 to TRBJ1-6, with D tentatively TRBD1 (6 bases). The CDR3 has 13 residues. Germline V gives CDR1 MNHGY, CDR2 SVAAGI. Trimming took 6 bases from V and 10 from J, leaving 13 bases between them. CDR3 in DNA: TGTGCCAGCAGACCGACAGGCGGGTCACCCCTCCACTTT. This translates into CASRPTGGSPLHF.

V gene TRBV7-2 combines with J gene TRBJ2-2; unclear D gene. V lost 5 bases and J 0 bases, leaving 13 bases between the germline ends. From germline, CDR1 is SGHTA and CDR2 FQGNSA. The CDR3 consists of 16 residues. The CDR3 reads CASSQTASSNTGELFF. CDR3 nucleotides: TGTGCCAGCAGCCAGACCGCTAGTTCGAACACCGGGGAGCTGTTTTTT. Complete variable domain (other parts from reference TRBV7-2 and TRBJ2-2): GAGVSQSPSNKVTEKGKDVELRCDPISGHTALYWYRQSLGQGLEFLIYFQGNSAPDKSGLPSDRFSAERTGGSVSTLTIQRTQQEDSAVYLCASSQTASSNTGELFFGEGSRLTVL.

The chain links TRBV4-1 to TRBJ1-6; D is possibly TRBD1 (5 bases). The CDR3 is made up of 16 amino acids. Germline loops: CDR1 MGHRA, CDR2 YSYEKL. Trimming removed 3 bases at V and 5 bases at J, with 14 bases between. The CDR3 reads CASSQGPSPNNSPLHF. The CDR3, as DNA: TGCGCCAGCAGCCAGGGACCTTCGCCGAATAATTCACCCCTCCACTTT.

The V and J genes are TRBV20-1 and TRBJ1-2; no firm D call. Germline CDR1 reads DFQATT; CDR2 reads SNEGSKA (reference sequence). This CDR3 region has 11 residues. The V and J ends lost 3 bases and 4 bases respectively, with 6 bases between them. CDR3 nucleotides: TGCAGTGCTAGTAAGAGCTATGGCTACACCTTC. Residues: CSASKSYGYTF.

V is TRBV12-2 and J is TRBJ2-3; the table's D gene call, TRBD1, was not cross checked with the DNA. TRBV12-2 is a recognized pseudogene. This CDR3 comprises 19 residues. CDR3: CASRLGRKADSLSTDTQYF. The CDR3 nucleotides read TGTGCAAGTCGCTTGGGTAGGAAAGCGGACAGTCTCAGCACAGATACGCAGTATTTT.

The rearrangement uses TRBV2 and TRBJ1-3, with D hard to call. Germline V gene lookup returns CDR1 SNHLY and CDR2 FYNNEI. V was shortened by 7 bases and J by 1 base, with 11 bases between the two germline ends. The CDR3 is made up of 14 amino acids. This CDR3 reads CASIPARSGNTIYF. The CDR3 bases are TGTGCCAGCATCCCGGCCAGATCTGGAAACACCATATATTTT.

The chain links TRBV9 to TRBJ1-3, with unresolved D. V was pared by 0 bases and J by 2 bases, with 12 bases between. The CDR3 loop spans 16 amino acids. The germline CDR1 and CDR2 sequences are SGDLS and YYNGEE. The CDR3 reads CASSVVLGGPGNTIYF. CDR3 nucleotide sequence: TGTGCCAGCAGCGTAGTGCTGGGCGGGCCTGGAAACACCATATATTTT.

The V gene is TRBV19, the J gene TRBJ1-2, with D possibly being TRBD1 (5 bases). The germline gives CDR1 LNHDA, CDR2 SQIVND (reference sequence). This CDR3 is built from 13 residues. The ends were cut back, 0 bases at V and 3 bases at J, with 5 bases in the middle. CDR3 coding DNA: TGTGCCAGTAGTATAGAAGGGGACTATGGCTACACCTTC. Its translation is CASSIEGDYGYTF.

V usage is TRBV29-1 and J usage is TRBJ2-1; D perhaps matches TRBD2 (6 bases). The CDR3 is made up of 15 amino acids. V was cut by 1 base and J by 0 bases, with 10 bases left in between. Germline lookup yields CDR1 SQVTM and CDR2 ANQGSEA. For the CDR3, the DNA is TGCAGCGTTGAAGGTGTTAGCGGCTCCTACAATGAGCAGTTCTTC. Its translation: CSVEGVSGSYNEQFF.

The chain links TRBV29-1 to TRBJ2-5, with D tentatively TRBD2 (5 bases). The J call is in doubt because the DNA end fits TRBJ2-7 better. Germline V gene data show CDR1 as SQVTM and CDR2 as ANQGSEA. The CDR3 loop spans 13 amino acids. The CDR3 spells CSVENSGSYEQYF. CDR3 coding DNA: TGCAGCGTTGAAAACAGCGGCTCCTACGAGCAGTACTTC.

This clone occurred once. The rearrangement joins TRBV19 to TRBJ2-1; 9 bases align to TRBD2. The CDR3 runs 15 residues. The germline CDR1 and CDR2 sequences are LNHDA and SQIVND (reference sequence). The J segment lost 4 bases and the V segment lost 3 bases, leaving 4 bases of the junction unmatched. DNA of the CDR3: TGTGCCAGTAGTATTGGCGGGGGGGGGTACAATGAGCAGTTCTTC. Translated, it gives CASSIGGGGYNEQFF.

The chain recombines TRBV9 with TRBJ1-5, with D perhaps TRBD1 (5 bases). CDR1 and CDR2 (germline): SGDLS, YYNGEE. This CDR3 region has 15 residues. Between the trimmed V and J ends, which lost 0 bases and 7 bases, there was a span of 14 bases. The CDR3 is CASSVEGDGGQPQHF. The DNA of the CDR3 is TGTGCCAGCAGCGTAGAAGGGGACGGGGGGCAGCCCCAGCATTTT.

In its sample, this clone was seen a few times. This CDR3 reads CASSRQGETQYF. CDR3 DNA sequence: TGTGCCAGTAGCCGACAGGGAGAGACCCAGTACTTC. The genes are TRBV19 and TRBJ2-5; 7 bases are shared with TRBD1. Losses at the gene ends were 6 bases for V and 4 bases for J; bases not matched to a gene: 2. CDR3 length: 12 amino acids. Germline V gene sequence: CDR1 LNHDA, CDR2 SQIVND (reference sequence).

Only one count was recorded for this clone. This chain links TRBV9 with TRBJ2-5, with D hard to call. Germline-derived CDR1 and CDR2 are SGDLS and YYNGEE. V lost 4 bases and J 5 bases, leaving 18 bases between the germline ends. The CDR3 runs to 15 residues. CDR3 amino acids: CASSSLLGRQETQYF. The CDR3 DNA sequence: TGTGCCAGCAGCTCCCTTTTGGGCCGGCAGGAGACCCAGTACTTC.